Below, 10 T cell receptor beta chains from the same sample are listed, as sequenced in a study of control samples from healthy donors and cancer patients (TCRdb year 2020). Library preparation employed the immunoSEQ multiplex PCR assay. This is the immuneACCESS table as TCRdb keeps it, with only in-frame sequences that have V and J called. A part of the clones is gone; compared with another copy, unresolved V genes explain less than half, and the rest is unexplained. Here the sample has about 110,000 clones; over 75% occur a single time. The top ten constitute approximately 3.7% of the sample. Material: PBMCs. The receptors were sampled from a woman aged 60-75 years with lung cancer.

Here the CDR3 reads CASSLSLRSRDTDTQYF. In DNA, the CDR3 is TGTGCCAGCAGCTTAAGTTTAAGAAGTCGGGACACAGATACGCAGTATTTT. This rearrangement joins TRBV11-2 to TRBJ2-3, with D possibly matching TRBD2 (5 bases). In germline, CDR1 is SGHAT, CDR2 FQNNGV. The CDR3 consists of 17 residues. The ends were cut back, 2 bases at V and 2 bases at J, with 17 bases in the middle.

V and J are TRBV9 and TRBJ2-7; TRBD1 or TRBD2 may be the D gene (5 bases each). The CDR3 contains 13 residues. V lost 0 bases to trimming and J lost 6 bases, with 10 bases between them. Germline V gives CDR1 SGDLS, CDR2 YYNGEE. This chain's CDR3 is CASSVDGGSEQYF. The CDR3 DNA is TGTGCCAGCAGCGTAGATGGGGGAAGCGAGCAGTACTTC.

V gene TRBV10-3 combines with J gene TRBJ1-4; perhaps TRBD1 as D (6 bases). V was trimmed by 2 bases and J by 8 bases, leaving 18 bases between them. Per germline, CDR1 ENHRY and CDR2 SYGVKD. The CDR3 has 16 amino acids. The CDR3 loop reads CAISEKDGGQDEKLFF. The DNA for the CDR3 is TGTGCCATCAGTGAGAAGGATGGGGGGCAAGACGAAAAACTGTTTTTT.

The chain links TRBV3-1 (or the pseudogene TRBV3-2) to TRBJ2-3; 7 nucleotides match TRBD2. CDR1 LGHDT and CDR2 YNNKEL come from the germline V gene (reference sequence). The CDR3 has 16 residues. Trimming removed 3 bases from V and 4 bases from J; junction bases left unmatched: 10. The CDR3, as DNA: TGTGCCAGCAGCCATCCGGGCGCGGGGGAGGCAGATACGCAGTATTTT. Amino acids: CASSHPGAGEADTQYF.

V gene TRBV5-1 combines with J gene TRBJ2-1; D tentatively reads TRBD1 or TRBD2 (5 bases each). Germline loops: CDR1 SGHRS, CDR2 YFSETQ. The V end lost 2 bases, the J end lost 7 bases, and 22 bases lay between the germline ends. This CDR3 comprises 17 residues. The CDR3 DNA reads TGCGCCAGCAGCTTTTTATCCGGGACCAGCCTCTGGAATGAGCAGTTCTTC. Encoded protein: CASSFLSGTSLWNEQFF.

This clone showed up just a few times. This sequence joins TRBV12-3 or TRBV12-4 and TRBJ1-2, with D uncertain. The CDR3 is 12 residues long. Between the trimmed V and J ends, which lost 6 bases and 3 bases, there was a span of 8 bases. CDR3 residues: CASSFLHYGYTF. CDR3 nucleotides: TGTGCCAGCAGCTTCCTCCACTATGGCTACACCTTC.

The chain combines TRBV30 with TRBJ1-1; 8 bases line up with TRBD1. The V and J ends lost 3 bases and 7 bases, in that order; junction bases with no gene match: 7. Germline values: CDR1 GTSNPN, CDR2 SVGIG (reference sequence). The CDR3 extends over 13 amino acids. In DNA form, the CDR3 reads TGTGCCTGGAGCCTACAGGGGGTGGTTGAAGCTTTCTTT. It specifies CAWSLQGVVEAFF.

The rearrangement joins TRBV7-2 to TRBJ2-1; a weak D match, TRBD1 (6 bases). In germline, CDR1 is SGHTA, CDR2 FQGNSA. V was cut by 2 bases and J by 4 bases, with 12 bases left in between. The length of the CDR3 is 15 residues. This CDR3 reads CASSLLRGAYNEQFF. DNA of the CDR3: TGTGCCAGCAGCTTACTCAGGGGCGCGTACAATGAGCAGTTCTTC.

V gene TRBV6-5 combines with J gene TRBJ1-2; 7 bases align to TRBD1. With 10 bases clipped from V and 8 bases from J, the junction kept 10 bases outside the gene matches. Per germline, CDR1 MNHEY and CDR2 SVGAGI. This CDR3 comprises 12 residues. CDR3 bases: TGTGCCATCACAGGGGCCACTTTGGGCTACACCTTC. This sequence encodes CAITGATLGYTF.

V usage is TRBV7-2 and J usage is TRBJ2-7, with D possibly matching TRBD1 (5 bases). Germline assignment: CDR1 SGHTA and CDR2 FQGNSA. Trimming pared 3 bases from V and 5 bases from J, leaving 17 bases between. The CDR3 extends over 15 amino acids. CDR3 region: CASSLQAGFKNEQYF. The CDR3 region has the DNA TGTGCCAGCAGCTTGCAGGCAGGGTTCAAGAACGAGCAGTACTTC. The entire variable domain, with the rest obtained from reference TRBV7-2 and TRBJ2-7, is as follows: GAGVSQSPSNKVTEKGKDVELRCDPISGHTALYWYRQSLGQGLEFLIYFQGNSAPDKSGLPSDRFSAERTGGSVSTLTIQRTQQEDSAVYLCASSLQAGFKNEQYFGPGTRLTVT.